The entry below describes one TCR beta chain. It lacks a known antigen. No base-level quality is on record; no much larger clone is a single base apart. The entry originates in a study of CD8 T cells in ankylosing spondylitis listed by TCRdb under 2017. Study-wide context: The study profiled T cell receptor beta repertoires in healthy donors and ankylosing spondylitis patients to find disease-linked TCR variants. The full study cohort comprised 25 ankylosing spondylitis patients and 85 to 120 healthy donors. Peripheral blood was sampled, and synovial fluid was also collected from ankylosing spondylitis patients.

TCRdb shows the sequencer as Illumina HiSeq 2500. TCR beta libraries were prepared by quantitative 5'-RACE with molecular barcodes. From the authors' description of their analysis: To identify disease-linked TCR variants, a new computational method was used, one built on a probabilistic model of VDJ rearrangement. The public sequencing data were trimmed at Q25 with fastp and processed into clonotypes with MiXCR by TCRdb, which kept only in-frame beta chains. Entries that share a CDR3 protein sequence are merged under the most common genes and DNA. The V and J calls here are based on TCRdb, not the publication. In this sample the table shows around 90,000 distinct CDR3 sequences, roughly 27% of which occur a single time. Jointly, the top ten make up roughly three fifths of the sample. The full study reports these points: In peripheral blood, the disease-linked clones were found at relatively low frequencies and had a CD8+ phenotype. Blood from ankylosing spondylitis patients appeared to be characterized by a TCR beta motif composed of 7 to 9 highly homologous amino acid variants. Some of the motif variants had been reported before in the synovial fluid and blood of reactive arthritis patients, a finding that suggests common disease-initiation mechanisms. Significant enrichment of the disease-linked clones was reported in matched synovial fluid samples from ankylosing spondylitis patients.

Unmatched junction bases come to 8, with V trimmed by 4 bases and J by 0 bases. From the cysteine through the phenylalanine, the CDR3 covers 16 amino acids. This entry keeps only the CDR3 DNA: 48 bases, framed from base 1. The chain employs TRBV12-3 or TRBV12-4 and TRBJ1-2; TRBD1 fits 7 bases in the junction. Sequencing was done on a sample of blood, either unsorted or a sorted T cell fraction (not recorded which). This clonotype was sampled from a male donor with ankylosing spondylitis or in good health (not recorded which). The CDR3 has the sequence CASSSRDSTANYGYTF. The DNA reads TGTGCCAGCAGTTCCCGGGACAGCACCGCTAACTATGGCTACACCTTC.